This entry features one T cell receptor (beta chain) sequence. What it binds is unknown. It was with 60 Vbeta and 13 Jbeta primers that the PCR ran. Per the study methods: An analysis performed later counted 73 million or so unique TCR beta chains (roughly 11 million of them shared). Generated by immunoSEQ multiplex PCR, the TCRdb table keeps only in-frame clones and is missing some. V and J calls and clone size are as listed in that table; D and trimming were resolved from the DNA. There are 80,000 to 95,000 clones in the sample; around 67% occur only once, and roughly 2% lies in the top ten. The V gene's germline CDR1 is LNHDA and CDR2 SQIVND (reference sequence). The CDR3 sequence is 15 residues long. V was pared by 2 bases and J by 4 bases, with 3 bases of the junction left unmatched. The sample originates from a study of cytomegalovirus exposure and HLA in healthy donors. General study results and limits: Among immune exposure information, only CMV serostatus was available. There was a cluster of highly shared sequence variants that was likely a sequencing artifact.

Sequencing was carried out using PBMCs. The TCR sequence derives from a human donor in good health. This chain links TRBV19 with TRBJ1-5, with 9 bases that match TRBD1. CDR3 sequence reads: CASSIFGTGNQPQHF. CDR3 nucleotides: TGTGCCAGTAGTATATTTGGGACAGGGAATCAGCCCCAGCATTTT.